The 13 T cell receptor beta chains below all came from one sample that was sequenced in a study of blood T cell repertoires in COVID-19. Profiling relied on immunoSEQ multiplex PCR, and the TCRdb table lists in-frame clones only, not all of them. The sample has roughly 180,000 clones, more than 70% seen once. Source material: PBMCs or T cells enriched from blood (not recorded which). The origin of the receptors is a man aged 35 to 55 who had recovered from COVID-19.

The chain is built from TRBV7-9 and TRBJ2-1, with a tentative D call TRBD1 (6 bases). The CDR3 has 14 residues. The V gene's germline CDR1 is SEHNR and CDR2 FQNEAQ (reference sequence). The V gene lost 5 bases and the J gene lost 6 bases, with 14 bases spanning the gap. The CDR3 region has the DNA TGTGCCAGCAGCCAGGGACAAGCCTCCAATGAGCAGTTCTTC. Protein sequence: CASSQGQASNEQFF.

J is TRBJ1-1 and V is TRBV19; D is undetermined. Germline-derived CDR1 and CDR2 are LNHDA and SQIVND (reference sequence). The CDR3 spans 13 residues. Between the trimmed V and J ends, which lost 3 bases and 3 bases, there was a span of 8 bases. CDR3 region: CASSITAYTEAFF. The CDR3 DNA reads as TGTGCCAGTAGTATTACAGCCTACACTGAAGCTTTCTTT.

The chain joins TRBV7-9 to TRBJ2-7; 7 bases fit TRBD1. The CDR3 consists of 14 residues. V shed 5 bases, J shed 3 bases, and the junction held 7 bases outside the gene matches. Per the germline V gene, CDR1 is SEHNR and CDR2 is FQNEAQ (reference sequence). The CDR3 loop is CASSPQTGIYEQYF. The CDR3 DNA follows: TGTGCCAGCAGCCCCCAGACAGGGATCTACGAGCAGTACTTC.

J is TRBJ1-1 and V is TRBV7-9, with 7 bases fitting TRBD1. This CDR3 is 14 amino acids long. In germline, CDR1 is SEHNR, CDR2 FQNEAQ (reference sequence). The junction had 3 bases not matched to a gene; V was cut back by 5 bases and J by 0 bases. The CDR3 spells CASSAGQVNTEAFF. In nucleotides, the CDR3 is TGTGCCAGCAGCGCTGGACAGGTGAACACTGAAGCTTTCTTT.

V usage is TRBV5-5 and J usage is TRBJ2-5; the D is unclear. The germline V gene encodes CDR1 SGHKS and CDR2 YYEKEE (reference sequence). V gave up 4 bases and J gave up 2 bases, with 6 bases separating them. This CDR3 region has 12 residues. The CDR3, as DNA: TGTGCCAGCAGCCGTGTTCAAGAGACCCAGTACTTC. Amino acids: CASSRVQETQYF.

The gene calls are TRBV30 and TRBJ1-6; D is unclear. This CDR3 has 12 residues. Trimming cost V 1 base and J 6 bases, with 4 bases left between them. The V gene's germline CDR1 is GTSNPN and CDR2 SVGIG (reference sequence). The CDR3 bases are TGTGCCTGGAGTGGGAGTAATTCACCCCTCCACTTT. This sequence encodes CAWSGSNSPLHF.

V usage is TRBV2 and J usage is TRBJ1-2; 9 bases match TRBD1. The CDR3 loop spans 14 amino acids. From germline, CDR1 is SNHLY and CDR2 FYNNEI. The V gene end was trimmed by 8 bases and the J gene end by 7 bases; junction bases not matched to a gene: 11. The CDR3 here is CASSQRDRAVGYTF. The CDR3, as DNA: TGTGCCAGCTCCCAGCGGGACAGGGCTGTTGGCTACACCTTC.

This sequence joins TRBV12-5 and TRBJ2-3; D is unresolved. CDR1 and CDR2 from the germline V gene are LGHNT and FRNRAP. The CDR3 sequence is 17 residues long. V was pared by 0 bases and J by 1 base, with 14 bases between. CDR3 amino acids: CASGLVSRIDGTDTQYF. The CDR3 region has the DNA TGTGCTAGTGGTTTGGTATCCAGGATAGATGGCACAGATACGCAGTATTTT. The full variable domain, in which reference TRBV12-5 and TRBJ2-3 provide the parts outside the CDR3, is DARVTQTPRHKVTEMGQEVTMRCQPILGHNTVFWYRQTMMQGLELLAYFRNRAPLDDSGMPKDRFSAEMPDATLATLKIQPSEPRDSAVYFCASGLVSRIDGTDTQYFGPGTRLTVL.

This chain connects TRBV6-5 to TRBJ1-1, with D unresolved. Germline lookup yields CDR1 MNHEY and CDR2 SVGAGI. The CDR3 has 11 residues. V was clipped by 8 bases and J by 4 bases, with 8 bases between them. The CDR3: CASAGLTEAFF. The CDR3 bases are TGTGCCAGCGCCGGTCTCACTGAAGCTTTCTTT.

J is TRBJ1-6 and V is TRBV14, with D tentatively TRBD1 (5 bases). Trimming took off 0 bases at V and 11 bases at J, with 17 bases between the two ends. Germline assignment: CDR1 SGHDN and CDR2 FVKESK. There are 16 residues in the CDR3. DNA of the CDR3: TGTGCCAGCAGCCAAGATCTCTCAGGGCGATCGGCACCCCTCCACTTT. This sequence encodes CASSQDLSGRSAPLHF.

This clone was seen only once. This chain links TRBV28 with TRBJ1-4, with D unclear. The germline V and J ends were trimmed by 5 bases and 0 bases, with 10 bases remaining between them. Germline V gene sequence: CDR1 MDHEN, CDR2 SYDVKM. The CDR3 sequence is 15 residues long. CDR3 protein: CASSPPGATNEKLFF. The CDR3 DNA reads TGTGCCAGCAGTCCCCCCGGTGCAACTAATGAAAAACTGTTTTTT.

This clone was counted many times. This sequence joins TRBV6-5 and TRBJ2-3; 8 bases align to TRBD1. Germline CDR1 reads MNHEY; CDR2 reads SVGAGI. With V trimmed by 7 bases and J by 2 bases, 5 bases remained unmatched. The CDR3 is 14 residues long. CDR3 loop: CASNGQGHTDTQYF. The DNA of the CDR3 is TGTGCCAGCAACGGACAGGGTCACACAGATACGCAGTATTTT.

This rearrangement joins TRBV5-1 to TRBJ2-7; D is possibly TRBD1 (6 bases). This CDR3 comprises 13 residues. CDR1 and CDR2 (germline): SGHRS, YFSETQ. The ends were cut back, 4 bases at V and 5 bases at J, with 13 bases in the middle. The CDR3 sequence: CASSVTGFDEQYF. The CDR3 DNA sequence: TGCGCCAGCAGCGTAACAGGGTTCGACGAGCAGTACTTC.